Listed below are T cell receptor beta chains from one sample, sequenced in a study of vaccination and CD4 T cells after COVID-19. The antigens for these receptors are not known. TCRdb ran MiXCR on the PCR reads and lists one entry per CDR3 protein. This table has some 20,000 distinct CDR3 sequences, approximately 50% appearing once. The sequenced material came from cultured CD4+ T cells from blood. Every receptor here comes from a human donor with COVID-19. CDR3s include the opening cysteine and the closing phenylalanine or tryptophan. The order of the fields is V gene, J gene, D gene, clone size, CDR3 DNA, CDR3 protein. D genes are given only for firm matches. Clone size appears in some rows only: once, few, many, or a class for an expanded clone.

>TRBV30|TRBJ1-1|NA|few
TGTGCCTGGACTTCGAGGGACACTGAAGCTTTCTTT
CAWTSRDTEAFF
>TRBV14|TRBJ2-7|NA|NA
TGTGCCAGCAGCCAAGATCTTCGGGCGGACGAGCAGTACTTC
CASSQDLRADEQYF
>TRBV4-3|TRBJ1-2|NA|NA
TGCGCCAGCAGCCGCAATGGGCAGGGAATCTATGGCTACACCTTC
CASSRNGQGIYGYTF
>TRBV20-1|TRBJ2-5|NA|few
TGCAGTGCTATAACAACCCAAGAGACCCAGTACTTC
CSAITTQETQYF
>TRBV7-2|TRBJ2-2|NA|NA
TGTGCCAGTACCGGGGCCGGCACCGGGGAGCTGTTTTTT
CASTGAGTGELFF
>TRBV20-1|TRBJ1-6|NA|medium-sized
TGCAGTGCTAATTTACCGGGTAATTCACCCCTCCACTTT
CSANLPGNSPLHF
>TRBV25-1|TRBJ1-2|NA|few
TGTGCCAGCAGAGGGGCCTCGGTGGCTGGCTACACCTTC
CASRGASVAGYTF
>TRBV6-2/TRBV6-3|TRBJ1-4|NA|NA
TGTGCCAGCAGTTACTCGAGGGGACCTGAAAAACTGTTTTTT
CASSYSRGPEKLFF
>TRBV6-5|TRBJ2-7|NA|NA
TGTGCCAGCAGTTCCATATATGGGAGTACCTACGAGCAGTACTTC
CASSSIYGSTYEQYF
>TRBV20-1|TRBJ1-1|NA|few
TGCAGTGCAACCAGGGGAATGGGGGGCACTGAAGCTTTCTTT
CSATRGMGGTEAFF
>TRBV10-3|TRBJ1-2|NA|few
TGTGCCATCAGTGAGGCGGCCGGGGGGTATGGCTACACCTTC
CAISEAAGGYGYTF
>TRBV19|TRBJ2-2|TRBD1|few
TGTGCCAGTAGTATCGGACGGGGACAGCTGAACACCGGGGAGCTGTTTTTT
CASSIGRGQLNTGELFF
>TRBV7-9|TRBJ2-2|TRBD1|NA
TGTGCCAGCAGCTTACCCTCAGGGGGTCTCAACACCGGGGAGCTGTTTTTT
CASSLPSGGLNTGELFF
>TRBV19|TRBJ1-5|NA|NA
TGTGCCAGTAGTACCCGGGACGGATATCAGCCCCAGCATTTT
CASSTRDGYQPQHF
>TRBV30|TRBJ2-7|NA|few
TGTGCCTGGAGTCGCTCACAGCTAAAGAGCTCCTACGAGCAGTACTTC
CAWSRSQLKSSYEQYF
>TRBV5-1|TRBJ1-2|TRBD1|NA
TGCGCCAGCAGCTTGGCCAGGGGACAGAACTATGGCTACACCTTC
CASSLARGQNYGYTF
>TRBV10-3|TRBJ1-6|TRBD1|NA
TGTGCCATCCGTCGGGACAGGGATTCACCCCTCCACTTT
CAIRRDRDSPLHF
>TRBV2|TRBJ1-4|TRBD1|NA
TGTGCCAGCAGTGAAGCGGGACAGGGAGTTTTT
CASSEAGQGVF
>TRBV7-9|TRBJ1-1|NA|NA
TGTGCCAGCAGCGAGTTTCCGGGAGGGGGGAACACTGAAGCTTTCTTT
CASSEFPGGGNTEAFF
>TRBV20-1|TRBJ1-2|NA|few
TGCAGTGCTAGTCATACGCAGGGTTCCTATGGCTACACCTTC
CSASHTQGSYGYTF
>TRBV30|TRBJ1-5|NA|NA
TGTGCCTGGAGTGGGGGACACTCCAATCAGCCCCAGCATTTT
CAWSGGHSNQPQHF
>TRBV10-3|TRBJ2-2|NA|few
TGTGCCATGATGGGTCAAGGGGAAGCCGGGGAGCTGTTTTTT
CAMMGQGEAGELFF
>TRBV6-1|TRBJ1-3|TRBD1|NA
TGTGCCAGCAGTGAAAGGACAGGGAATGGAAACACCATATATTTT
CASSERTGNGNTIYF
>TRBV15|TRBJ1-3|NA|NA
TGTGCCACCAGCAGAGATATTTCAGGTTTAGGGAACACCATATATTTT
CATSRDISGLGNTIYF
>TRBV27|TRBJ2-7|NA|NA
TGTGCCAGCAGTGATCGGCCCATGTACGAGCAGTACTTC
CASSDRPMYEQYF
>TRBV12-3/TRBV12-4|TRBJ2-6|NA|NA
TGTGCCAGCAGCCTCCGGGGGGCCGGGGCCAACGTCCTGACTTTC
CASSLRGAGANVLTF
>TRBV15|TRBJ1-5|NA|NA
TGTGCCACCAGCAGAGATAGGGGGTACCAGCCCCAGCATTTT
CATSRDRGYQPQHF
>TRBV15|TRBJ2-3|NA|NA
TGTGCCACCAGCAGAGGGGACGGAAACACAGATACGCAGTATTTT
CATSRGDGNTDTQYF
>TRBV5-4|TRBJ2-5|TRBD1|NA
TGTGCCAGCAGCTTACAGGGGCCACAAGAGACCCAGTACTTC
CASSLQGPQETQYF
>TRBV6-5|TRBJ1-5|NA|few
TGTGCCAGCAGTTGGCGGCAGGGACCCCAGCATTTT
CASSWRQGPQHF
>TRBV7-2|TRBJ1-2|NA|few
TGTGCCAGCAGCTATCGGGCAGGGACGAACTATGGCTACACCTTC
CASSYRAGTNYGYTF
>TRBV5-5|TRBJ2-2|NA|NA
TGTGCCAGCAGCGGGTCGGGGACGGGCACCGGGGAGCTGTTTTTT
CASSGSGTGTGELFF
>TRBV6-1|TRBJ2-7|TRBD1|NA
TGTGCCAGCAGTCCTCCGGGACAGGCAAGCTCCTACGAGCAGTACTTC
CASSPPGQASSYEQYF
>TRBV4-1|TRBJ2-2|TRBD1|NA
TGCGCCAGCAGCCAAGATAGGCAGGGGGCGAACTACGGGGAGCTGTTTTTT
CASSQDRQGANYGELFF
>TRBV19|TRBJ1-2|TRBD1|NA
TGTGCCAGTAGCCTTCGGACAGGGAGCTATGGCTACACCTTC
CASSLRTGSYGYTF
>TRBV7-9|TRBJ2-5|TRBD2|NA
TGTGCCAGCAGCTTAAATAGCGGGGGCCAAGAGACCCAGTACTTC
CASSLNSGGQETQYF
>TRBV6-5|TRBJ2-7|TRBD1|NA
TGTGCCAGCAGTTACTCCGGGACAGGGACCTACGAGCAGTACTTC
CASSYSGTGTYEQYF
>TRBV5-4|TRBJ2-2|TRBD1|NA
TGTGCCAGCAGTCCGGGACAGGTCAACACCGGGGAGCTGTTTTTT
CASSPGQVNTGELFF
>TRBV2|TRBJ1-1|TRBD1|few
TGTGCCAGCAGCGTTGGACAGGTGAACACTGAAGCTTTCTTT
CASSVGQVNTEAFF
>TRBV28|TRBJ1-1|NA|NA
TGTGCCAGCACGAGGGACACTGAAGCTTTCTTT
CASTRDTEAFF
>TRBV11-2|TRBJ2-3|NA|NA
TGTGCCAGCAGCTTAGATGGCAGGGCCACAGATACGCAGTATTTT
CASSLDGRATDTQYF